This TCR beta chain was identified in a study of control samples from healthy donors and cancer patients. Germline CDR1 is SGHNT and CDR2 is YENEEA. The CDR3 extends over 18 amino acids. The V gene end was trimmed by 5 bases and the J gene end by 7 bases; junction bases not matched to a gene: 23. Generated by immunoSEQ multiplex PCR, the TCRdb table keeps only in-frame clones and is missing some. This sample has 120,000 or so clones; roughly 88% occur once, and the top ten carry approximately 3.7%. The rearrangement links TRBV11-3 to TRBJ2-7; 7 positions agree with TRBD1. Sequencing was done on a sample of PBMCs. This clonotype was obtained from a woman aged 55-69 years with lung cancer. This CDR3 reads CASSPVVGAAKGAWEQYF. In DNA form, the CDR3 reads TGTGCCAGCAGCCCAGTGGTCGGTGCCGCCAAGGGGGCTTGGGAGCAGTACTTC.